This T cell receptor (beta chain) was recorded in a study of regulatory T cells in long-lasting Graves disease. Construction of the TCR beta libraries employed iRepertoire HTBI primers in conjunction with Arm-PCR of CDR3 regions. TCRdb reanalysed the multiplex PCR reads using MiXCR and keeps one entry per CDR3 protein. The repertoire includes 400,000 to 500,000 distinct CDR3 sequences, roughly 21% of them detected once, and roughly 7% sits in the top ten. The time point denotes: persistent/refractory GD, antithyroid drugs over 5 years with positive TRAb. RNA isolated from PBMCs was used to make the TCR library. Note on this clonotype: Its antigen remains unidentified.

V gave up 5 bases and J gave up 6 bases, with 19 bases separating them. The germline V gene encodes CDR1 LNHDA and CDR2 SQIVND (reference sequence). CDR3 length: 15 residues. Notes on the study in general: Patients whose Graves' disease persisted exhibited lower TCR diversity than those newly diagnosed. The study found persistent patients shared more public clonotypes (roughly 3,000) than new patients (around 1,000). Thyroid tissue went unstudied; only peripheral blood was examined. When disease was persistent, TRBV28, TRBJ1-2 and TRBJ2-5 were the favored segments.

This specimen was peripheral blood mononuclear cells (PBMCs), taken when the disease was refractory, from a patient treated with antithyroid drugs. The rearrangement uses TRBV19 and TRBJ1-1; a weak D match, TRBD1 (5 bases). The receptor was isolated from a female donor with Graves disease. The CDR3 DNA is TGTGCCAGTAGTCCTGCCCCGGGACCTTCCTCTGAAGCTTTCTTT. This sequence encodes CASSPAPGPSSEAFF.